One and the same sample provided the 2 T cell receptor beta chains below, sequenced in a study of CD8 T cells in ankylosing spondylitis. Study findings and constraints: Ankylosing spondylitis blood appeared to be characterized by a TCR beta motif of several highly homologous variants.

These receptors have no known antigen. MiXCR, run by TCRdb on the 5' RACE reads, gives a single entry per CDR3 protein. The sample shows 500,000 to 550,000 distinct CDR3 sequences, more than 9.5% of them seen only once. Sequencing used blood, either unsorted or a sorted T cell fraction (not recorded which). All receptors come from a male donor with ankylosing spondylitis.

As regards this clonotype: The junction shows a germline mismatch at one end, possibly a read error. The chain combines TRBV12-3 or TRBV12-4 with TRBJ2-7; 11 nucleotides align to TRBD2. This CDR3 spans 16 amino acids. In DNA form, the CDR3 reads TGTGCCAGCAGTTTTTTAGCGGGAGGGCCCTCCTACGATCAGTACTTC. It yields the protein CASSFLAGGPSYDQYF.

This clonotype was seen more than once but under ten times. The chain is built from TRBV10-3 and TRBJ1-2; 10 nucleotides line up with TRBD1. The V segment lost 0 bases and the J segment 8 bases; nucleotides outside the gene matches: 6. This CDR3 has 15 residues. Germline loops: CDR1 ENHRY, CDR2 SYGVKD. The CDR3 coding sequence is TGTGCCATCAGTGAGTCTGACAGGGGGCAGCGAGGCTACACCTTC. Amino acids: CAISESDRGQRGYTF.